Listed below are T cell receptor beta chains from one sample, sequenced in a study of blood T cell repertoires in COVID-19. Produced via immunoSEQ multiplex PCR; TCRdb's table is partial and in-frame only. In the table there are some 150,000 clones, 80% of which are singletons. Source material: peripheral blood. The receptors come from a man in his sixties with active or convalescent COVID-19. CDR3s include the opening cysteine and the closing phenylalanine or tryptophan. D genes are given only for firm matches. Clone size is stated in some rows and not others, as once, few, many or a class when expanded.

clone size	D gene	V gene	J gene	CDR3 protein	CDR3 DNA
-	-	TRBV27	TRBJ2-2	CASSPLAGELFF	TGTGCCAGCAGTCCGTTAGCCGGGGAGCTGTTTTTT
-	-	TRBV10-3	TRBJ2-5	CAISAQETQYF	TGTGCCATCAGTGCGCAAGAGACCCAGTACTTC
-	TRBD1	TRBV25-1	TRBJ2-1	CASSHRQGEQFF	TGTGCCAGCAGTCATAGACAGGGCGAGCAGTTCTTC
-	-	TRBV11-3	TRBJ2-1	CASSGASRPNEQFF	TGTGCCAGCAGCGGAGCGTCCAGACCGAATGAGCAGTTCTTC
-	-	TRBV15	TRBJ1-1	CATSPGRGITEAFF	TGTGCCACCAGCCCCGGGAGGGGGATCACTGAAGCTTTCTTT
-	TRBD2	TRBV28	TRBJ2-5	CASSSGGIQETQYF	TGTGCCAGCAGTTCGGGGGGGATCCAAGAGACCCAGTACTTC
once	TRBD1	TRBV5-6	TRBJ1-6	CASSLVPGGNSPLHF	TGTGCCAGCAGCTTGGTCCCAGGGGGGAATTCACCCCTCCACTTT
few	TRBD1	TRBV7-2	TRBJ1-2	CASSLTGGRGYTF	TGTGCCAGCAGTCTCACAGGGGGGAGAGGCTACACCTTC
once	-	TRBV2	TRBJ2-5	CASGKGGAQETQYF	TGTGCCAGCGGAAAAGGGGGGGCACAGGAGACCCAGTACTTC
-	-	TRBV2	TRBJ1-2	CASSERAQRGYTF	TGTGCCAGCAGTGAACGGGCCCAGCGGGGCTACACCTTC
-	-	TRBV27	TRBJ2-7	CASSSPLLGSEQYF	TGTGCCAGCAGTTCTCCCCTACTCGGGTCCGAGCAGTACTTC
-	-	TRBV5-4	TRBJ2-3	CASLRSSDTDTQYF	TGTGCCAGCCTCAGGTCTAGCGACACAGATACGCAGTATTTT
-	TRBD1	TRBV20-1	TRBJ1-2	CSASPQGANFNGYTF	TGCAGTGCTAGTCCACAGGGGGCAAACTTTAATGGCTACACCTTC
once	TRBD2	TRBV5-1	TRBJ2-1	CASSLASGLQDEQFF	TGCGCCAGCAGCTTGGCTAGCGGACTTCAGGATGAGCAGTTCTTC
-	-	TRBV27	TRBJ2-1	CASRRLSSYNEQFF	TGTGCCAGCAGGCGCCTTAGCTCCTACAATGAGCAGTTCTTC
-	-	TRBV19	TRBJ1-6	CASRAWGRNSPLHF	TGTGCCAGTAGGGCGTGGGGGCGGAATTCACCCCTCCACTTT
-	-	TRBV5-1	TRBJ2-7	CASSLGGDISEQYF	TGCGCCAGCAGCTTGGGGGGAGACATTTCCGAGCAGTACTTC
-	-	TRBV6-5	TRBJ2-2	CASRGRVGTGELFF	TGTGCCAGCAGGGGCAGGGTAGGCACCGGGGAGCTGTTTTTT
-	-	TRBV2	TRBJ1-3	CASSAPGSGNTIYF	TGTGCCAGCAGCGCCCCCGGGTCTGGAAACACCATATATTTT
few	-	TRBV4-3	TRBJ2-1	CASSQVGDSYNEQFF	TGCGCCAGCAGCCAAGTCGGAGACTCCTACAATGAGCAGTTCTTC
-	TRBD2	TRBV7-2	TRBJ2-1	CASSLALGGSYNEQFF	TGTGCCAGCAGCTTAGCGCTGGGGGGGTCCTACAATGAGCAGTTCTTC
-	TRBD1	TRBV7-7	TRBJ2-5	CASSLQGTETQYF	TGTGCCAGCAGCCTACAGGGGACCGAGACCCAGTACTTC
-	-	TRBV28	TRBJ2-3	CASSFNTQYF	TGTGCCAGCAGTTTTAATACGCAGTATTTT
-	-	TRBV7-2	TRBJ1-5	CASSLEGRQPQHF	TGTGCCAGCAGCTTAGAGGGGCGGCAGCCCCAGCATTTT
-	-	TRBV18	TRBJ2-7	CASSPPREEQYF	TGTGCCAGCTCACCTCCACGGGAAGAGCAGTACTTC
-	-	TRBV5-1	TRBJ2-2	CASGRGAPNTGELFF	TGCGCCAGCGGTCGTGGAGCCCCGAACACCGGGGAGCTGTTTTTT
few	TRBD2	TRBV27	TRBJ2-7	CASRQLAANYEQYF	TGTGCCAGCAGACAACTAGCGGCGAATTACGAGCAGTACTTC